The rows below give T cell receptor beta chains drawn from one sample of a study of OX40 agonist ivuxolimab in advanced cancers. The protocol was immunoSEQ multiplex PCR, while the TCRdb copy is restricted to in-frame clones and leaves out a portion. The sample has about 60,000 clones; about nine tenths are singletons. Material: CD4+ or CD8+ T cells sorted from blood, obtained in a trial of the OX40 agonist ivuxolimab. The receptors here all came from an adult with an advanced solid tumor such as melanoma, head and neck, liver or kidney cancer. CDR3s include the opening cysteine and the closing phenylalanine or tryptophan. Fields, in order: D gene, CDR3 length, clone size, V gene, J gene, CDR3 DNA, CDR3 protein. D genes are given only for firm matches. Clone size is stated in some rows and not others, as once, few, many or a class when expanded.

d_call: NA; cdr3_length: 16; clone_size: once; v_call: TRBV27; j_call: TRBJ2-3; cdr3_nt: TGTGCCAGCAGTATAGGTTCAGGAGGAGACACAGATACGCAGTATTTT; cdr3_aa: CASSIGSGGDTDTQYF
d_call: NA; cdr3_length: 12; clone_size: NA; v_call: TRBV14; j_call: TRBJ2-3; cdr3_nt: TGTGCCAGCAGCCCCCTAGGGGATACGCAGTATTTT; cdr3_aa: CASSPLGDTQYF
d_call: NA; cdr3_length: 14; clone_size: NA; v_call: TRBV5-1; j_call: TRBJ2-1; cdr3_nt: TGCGCCAGCAGCTTTATACAGAGTTACAATGAGCAGTTCTTC; cdr3_aa: CASSFIQSYNEQFF
d_call: TRBD2; cdr3_length: 16; clone_size: NA; v_call: TRBV4-2; j_call: TRBJ2-1; cdr3_nt: TGTGCCAGCAGCCAAGATTTCAGCGGGAGCCTCAATGAGCAGTTCTTC; cdr3_aa: CASSQDFSGSLNEQFF
d_call: NA; cdr3_length: 15; clone_size: NA; v_call: TRBV19; j_call: TRBJ1-2; cdr3_nt: TGTGCCAGTAGTATATTGGGCTCGGGGCAGGATGGCTACACCTTC; cdr3_aa: CASSILGSGQDGYTF
d_call: TRBD1; cdr3_length: 15; clone_size: NA; v_call: TRBV5-4; j_call: TRBJ2-7; cdr3_nt: TGTGCCAGCAGCCGAGACAGGGGGGAAACCTACGAGCAGTACTTC; cdr3_aa: CASSRDRGETYEQYF
d_call: NA; cdr3_length: 14; clone_size: NA; v_call: TRBV7-3; j_call: TRBJ1-1; cdr3_nt: TGTGCCAGCAGCACCGGACAGCCCAACACTGAAGCTTTCTTT; cdr3_aa: CASSTGQPNTEAFF
d_call: TRBD1; cdr3_length: 12; clone_size: NA; v_call: TRBV9; j_call: TRBJ1-4; cdr3_nt: TGTGCCAGCGGGACAGGGGACGAAAAACTGTTTTTT; cdr3_aa: CASGTGDEKLFF
d_call: NA; cdr3_length: 12; clone_size: NA; v_call: TRBV7-9; j_call: TRBJ1-5; cdr3_nt: TGTGCCAGCAGCCCCGGCACTCAGCCCCAGCATTTT; cdr3_aa: CASSPGTQPQHF
d_call: NA; cdr3_length: 15; clone_size: medium-sized; v_call: TRBV2; j_call: TRBJ1-5; cdr3_nt: TGTGCCAGCAGTGGAGGGAGGGTAGGCAATCAGCCCCAGCATTTT; cdr3_aa: CASSGGRVGNQPQHF
d_call: TRBD2; cdr3_length: 19; clone_size: NA; v_call: TRBV5-1; j_call: TRBJ2-7; cdr3_nt: TGCGCCAGCAGCGCGGGACTAGCGGGAGTTTTTTGGGACTCCTACGAGCAGTACTTC; cdr3_aa: CASSAGLAGVFWDSYEQYF
d_call: TRBD1; cdr3_length: 15; clone_size: NA; v_call: TRBV7-8; j_call: TRBJ2-1; cdr3_nt: TGTGCCAGCAGTCTCAGACAGGGGCCCGACAATGAGCAGTTCTTC; cdr3_aa: CASSLRQGPDNEQFF
d_call: NA; cdr3_length: 12; clone_size: few; v_call: TRBV10-1; j_call: TRBJ1-2; cdr3_nt: TGCGCCAGCAGTGAGTCGGTGGGCCCCTACACCTTC; cdr3_aa: CASSESVGPYTF
d_call: NA; cdr3_length: 14; clone_size: few; v_call: TRBV15; j_call: TRBJ2-7; cdr3_nt: TGTGCCACCAGCAGAGATCTGGGGGCCTACGAGCAGTACTTC; cdr3_aa: CATSRDLGAYEQYF
d_call: NA; cdr3_length: 14; clone_size: NA; v_call: TRBV5-1; j_call: TRBJ2-3; cdr3_nt: TGCGCCAGCAAATCCGAGGCTCGCACAGATACGCAGTATTTT; cdr3_aa: CASKSEARTDTQYF
d_call: TRBD1; cdr3_length: 17; clone_size: NA; v_call: TRBV13; j_call: TRBJ2-7; cdr3_nt: TGTGCCAGCAGCTCTGCCACAACGGACAGGGGTGTAGGGGAGCAGTACTTC; cdr3_aa: CASSSATTDRGVGEQYF
d_call: TRBD1; cdr3_length: 15; clone_size: NA; v_call: TRBV11-2; j_call: TRBJ1-2; cdr3_nt: TGTGCCAGCAGCCTGACAGGGGGCGTATACTATGGCTACACCTTC; cdr3_aa: CASSLTGGVYYGYTF
d_call: NA; cdr3_length: 15; clone_size: NA; v_call: TRBV4-3; j_call: TRBJ2-5; cdr3_nt: TGCGCCAGCAGCCAAGTTCTGGGATTCCAAGAGACCCAGTACTTC; cdr3_aa: CASSQVLGFQETQYF
d_call: NA; cdr3_length: 14; clone_size: NA; v_call: TRBV27; j_call: TRBJ1-2; cdr3_nt: TGTGCCAGCAGTTTATCCACAGGGAACTATGGCTACACCTTC; cdr3_aa: CASSLSTGNYGYTF
d_call: TRBD1; cdr3_length: 14; clone_size: once; v_call: TRBV19; j_call: TRBJ1-1; cdr3_nt: TGTGCCAGTAGTAGGGGACAGGGTTTCACTGAAGCTTTCTTT; cdr3_aa: CASSRGQGFTEAFF
d_call: NA; cdr3_length: 15; clone_size: NA; v_call: TRBV6-6; j_call: TRBJ2-5; cdr3_nt: TGTGCCAGCAGTTATCTTGGACCTCAATCGGAGACCCAGTACTTC; cdr3_aa: CASSYLGPQSETQYF
d_call: NA; cdr3_length: 14; clone_size: once; v_call: TRBV13; j_call: TRBJ1-1; cdr3_nt: TGTGCCAGCAGCTTAGCGGGACAGAACACTGAAGCTTTCTTT; cdr3_aa: CASSLAGQNTEAFF
d_call: NA; cdr3_length: 15; clone_size: NA; v_call: TRBV27; j_call: TRBJ2-1; cdr3_nt: TGTGCCAGCAGTGGAGGGGGGGTCTCCTACAATGAGCAGTTCTTC; cdr3_aa: CASSGGGVSYNEQFF
d_call: TRBD2; cdr3_length: 16; clone_size: NA; v_call: TRBV29-1; j_call: TRBJ2-2; cdr3_nt: TGCAGCGTTGAACTATTAGCGGGAGTCAAGGCCGGGGAGCTGTTTTTT; cdr3_aa: CSVELLAGVKAGELFF
d_call: NA; cdr3_length: 17; clone_size: NA; v_call: TRBV7-9; j_call: TRBJ1-1; cdr3_nt: TGTGCCAGCACCCAAAAGGCGAGGGGCGCTGGGAGGACTGAAGCTTTCTTT; cdr3_aa: CASTQKARGAGRTEAFF
d_call: NA; cdr3_length: 14; clone_size: NA; v_call: TRBV7-9; j_call: TRBJ2-5; cdr3_nt: TGTGCCAGCAGCTTAGAGTCTAGACAAGAGACCCAGTACTTC; cdr3_aa: CASSLESRQETQYF
d_call: NA; cdr3_length: 16; clone_size: NA; v_call: TRBV4-3; j_call: TRBJ2-1; cdr3_nt: TGCGCCAGCAGCCAAGAACTCCAGGGGTCCTACAATGAGCAGTTCTTC; cdr3_aa: CASSQELQGSYNEQFF
d_call: NA; cdr3_length: 16; clone_size: NA; v_call: TRBV27; j_call: TRBJ1-1; cdr3_nt: TGTGCCAGCAAATCTAGCATACTGGCGGGGCAGATAGCAGCTTTCTTT; cdr3_aa: CASKSSILAGQIAAFF
d_call: NA; cdr3_length: 14; clone_size: NA; v_call: TRBV7-9; j_call: TRBJ1-3; cdr3_nt: TGTGCCAGCAGCTCCTGGGTTTTGCAAAACACCATATATTTT; cdr3_aa: CASSSWVLQNTIYF
d_call: TRBD1; cdr3_length: 14; clone_size: NA; v_call: TRBV28; j_call: TRBJ1-1; cdr3_nt: TGTGCCAGCACCCGGGACAGGGGTGGCACTGAAGCTTTCTTT; cdr3_aa: CASTRDRGGTEAFF
d_call: NA; cdr3_length: 12; clone_size: NA; v_call: TRBV5-1; j_call: TRBJ2-7; cdr3_nt: TGCGCCAGCAGCTTGGTACCCTACGAGCAGTACTTC; cdr3_aa: CASSLVPYEQYF
d_call: TRBD2; cdr3_length: 16; clone_size: NA; v_call: TRBV27; j_call: TRBJ2-1; cdr3_nt: TGTGCCAGCAGTCCACTTAGCGGGGGGGCCTGGGATGAGCAGTTCTTC; cdr3_aa: CASSPLSGGAWDEQFF
d_call: TRBD2; cdr3_length: 16; clone_size: NA; v_call: TRBV10-3; j_call: TRBJ2-5; cdr3_nt: TGTGCCATCAGTGAGTCGCTAGCGGGGGGCGGCGGGACCCAGTACTTC; cdr3_aa: CAISESLAGGGGTQYF
d_call: TRBD2; cdr3_length: 16; clone_size: NA; v_call: TRBV27; j_call: TRBJ2-3; cdr3_nt: TGTGCCAGCAGTTCTTTACTAGCGGGGCGGACAGATACGCAGTATTTT; cdr3_aa: CASSSLLAGRTDTQYF
d_call: TRBD2; cdr3_length: 16; clone_size: NA; v_call: TRBV9; j_call: TRBJ2-1; cdr3_nt: TGTGCCAGCACCGAACTCCCGGGACTAGCGGCTAATGAGCAGTTCTTC; cdr3_aa: CASTELPGLAANEQFF
d_call: NA; cdr3_length: 14; clone_size: NA; v_call: TRBV27; j_call: TRBJ1-1; cdr3_nt: TGTGCCAGCAGTTTTAGGCTGCGGGACACTGAAGCTTTCTTT; cdr3_aa: CASSFRLRDTEAFF
d_call: TRBD1; cdr3_length: 14; clone_size: NA; v_call: TRBV4-3; j_call: TRBJ2-1; cdr3_nt: TGCGCCAGCAGCACCCGACAGGGCGACAATGAGCAGTTCTTC; cdr3_aa: CASSTRQGDNEQFF
d_call: NA; cdr3_length: 13; clone_size: NA; v_call: TRBV12-5; j_call: TRBJ2-3; cdr3_nt: TGTGCTAGTGGTTTGGGAACCGGGACCGATACCGATTTT; cdr3_aa: CASGLGTGTDTDF